Listed below are T cell receptor beta chains from one sample, sequenced in a study of cytomegalovirus exposure and HLA in healthy donors. The table came from immunoSEQ multiplex PCR; TCRdb's copy has only in-frame clones and leaves some out. The table has under 170,000 clones, about 76% seen once. Sequencing was performed on PBMCs. The receptor source for this set is a human donor in good health. CDR3s include the opening cysteine and the closing phenylalanine or tryptophan. A D gene is named only where the DNA matches it firmly. Part of the rows lack a size; the others show once, few, many or a class for expanded clones.

J | size | V | D | DNA | CDR3
TRBJ1-1 | . | TRBV27 | . | TGTGCCAGCAGTCACCTCGTGGGGCTGAACACTGAAGCTTTCTTT | CASSHLVGLNTEAFF
TRBJ2-3 | . | TRBV9 | . | TGTGCCAGCAGCGTATATCCAGATACGCAGTATTTT | CASSVYPDTQYF
TRBJ2-1 | . | TRBV5-8 | TRBD2 | TGTGCCAGCCGTGCGGGAGTCCGAAATGAGCAGTTCTTC | CASRAGVRNEQFF
TRBJ1-3 | . | TRBV7-9 | TRBD1 | TGTGCCAGCAGCAGACAGGGGCCCACAAACTCTGGAAACACCATATATTTT | CASSRQGPTNSGNTIYF
TRBJ2-7 | few | TRBV28 | . | TGTGCCAGCAGTTCCCCGTGGCAAGATTCCTACGAGCAGTACTTC | CASSSPWQDSYEQYF
TRBJ2-7 | . | TRBV2 | TRBD2 | TGTGCCAGCAGCGTAGCGGGAGGGTACGAGCAGTACTTC | CASSVAGGYEQYF
TRBJ2-1 | . | TRBV18 | TRBD2 | TGTGCCAGCTCTACTAGCGGGGGGGCGGAAAATGAGCAGTTCTTC | CASSTSGGAENEQFF
TRBJ2-7 | . | TRBV7-2 | . | TGTGCCAGCAGCCTAAGCTCCTACGAGCAGTACTTC | CASSLSSYEQYF
TRBJ2-1 | . | TRBV5-1 | TRBD2 | TGCGCCAGCAGACGCGCGACTAGCGGTGACTACAATGAGCAGTTCTTC | CASRRATSGDYNEQFF
TRBJ2-5 | once | TRBV4-1 | . | TGCGCCAGCAGCAAAGAGGGGGGGTTCCAAGAGACCCAGTACTTC | CASSKEGGFQETQYF
TRBJ2-1 | . | TRBV30 | TRBD2 | TGTGCCTGGAGTCCGACTAGCGGGGGATACAATGAGCAGTTCTTC | CAWSPTSGGYNEQFF